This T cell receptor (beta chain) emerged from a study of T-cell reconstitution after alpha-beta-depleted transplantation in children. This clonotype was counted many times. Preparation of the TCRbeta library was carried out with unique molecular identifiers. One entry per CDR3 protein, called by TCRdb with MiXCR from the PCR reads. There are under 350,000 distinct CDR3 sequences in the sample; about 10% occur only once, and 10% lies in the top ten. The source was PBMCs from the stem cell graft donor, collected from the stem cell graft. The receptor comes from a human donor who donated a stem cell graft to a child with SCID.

CDR3 region: CASSENRDQETQYF. In nucleotides, the CDR3 is TGTGCCAGCAGTGAAAACAGGGATCAAGAGACCCAGTACTTC. The rearrangement links TRBV25-1 to TRBJ2-5; D possibly corresponds to TRBD1 (6 bases). CDR3 length: 14 amino acids. The V gene lost 2 bases and the J gene lost 2 bases, with 9 bases spanning the gap. Per germline, CDR1 MGHDK and CDR2 SYGVNS.